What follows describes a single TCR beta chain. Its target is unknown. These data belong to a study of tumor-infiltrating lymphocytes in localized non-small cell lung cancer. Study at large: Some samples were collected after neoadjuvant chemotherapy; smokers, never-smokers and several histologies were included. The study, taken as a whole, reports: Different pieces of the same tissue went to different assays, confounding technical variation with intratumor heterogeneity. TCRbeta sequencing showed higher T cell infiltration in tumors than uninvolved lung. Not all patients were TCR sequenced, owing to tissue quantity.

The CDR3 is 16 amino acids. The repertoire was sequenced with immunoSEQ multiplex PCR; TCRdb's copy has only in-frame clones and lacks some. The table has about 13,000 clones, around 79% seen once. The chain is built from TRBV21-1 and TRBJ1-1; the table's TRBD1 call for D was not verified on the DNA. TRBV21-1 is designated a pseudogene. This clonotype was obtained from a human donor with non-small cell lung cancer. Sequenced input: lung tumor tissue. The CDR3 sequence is CASSTGPTAMDTEAFF. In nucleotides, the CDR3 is TGTGCCAGCAGCACAGGCCCCACAGCAATGGACACTGAAGCTTTCTTT.